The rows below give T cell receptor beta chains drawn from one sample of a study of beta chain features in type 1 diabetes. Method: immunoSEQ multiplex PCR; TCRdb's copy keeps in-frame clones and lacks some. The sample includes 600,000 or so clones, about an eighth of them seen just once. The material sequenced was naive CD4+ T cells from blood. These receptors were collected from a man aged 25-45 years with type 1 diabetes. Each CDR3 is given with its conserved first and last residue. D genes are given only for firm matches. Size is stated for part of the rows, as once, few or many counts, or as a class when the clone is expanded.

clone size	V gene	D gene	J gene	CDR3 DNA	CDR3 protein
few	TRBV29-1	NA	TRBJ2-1	TGCAGCGTTGAATCGCGGGGTAGGCATGAGCAGTTCTTC	CSVESRGRHEQFF
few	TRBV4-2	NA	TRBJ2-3	TGTGCCAGCAGCCAAGATGTCTCGGGGGGCAGCACAGATACGCAGTATTTT	CASSQDVSGGSTDTQYF
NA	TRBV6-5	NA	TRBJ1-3	TGTGCCAGCAGTTACTCGATGATCTCTGGAAACACCATATATTTT	CASSYSMISGNTIYF
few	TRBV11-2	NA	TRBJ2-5	TGTGCCAGCAGCTCAGGGCCCCAAGAGACCCAGTACTTC	CASSSGPQETQYF
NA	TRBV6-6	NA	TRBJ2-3	TGTGCCAGCAGGGATACTGCGGGACGGCTCACAGATACGCAGTATTTT	CASRDTAGRLTDTQYF
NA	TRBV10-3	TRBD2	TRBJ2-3	TGTGCCATCAGTGGACTAGCGGAATCTCAAGATACGCAGTATTTT	CAISGLAESQDTQYF
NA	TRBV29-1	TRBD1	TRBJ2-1	TGCAGCGTTGGGACAGGGGCCTACAATGAGCAGTTCTTC	CSVGTGAYNEQFF
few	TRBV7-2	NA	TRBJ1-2	TGTGCCAGCAGCTTAAGACGGGACCTGAACTATGGCTACACCTTC	CASSLRRDLNYGYTF
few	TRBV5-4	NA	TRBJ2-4	TGTGCCAGCAGCTTGGAGCAGGGCTACATTCAGTACTTC	CASSLEQGYIQYF
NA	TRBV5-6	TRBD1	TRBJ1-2	TGTGCCAGCAGCCACTTCTACAGGGGAGATGGCTACACCTTC	CASSHFYRGDGYTF
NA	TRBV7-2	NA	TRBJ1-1	TGTGCCAGCAGCTTCTTTGCCCGGAACACTGAAGCTTTCTTT	CASSFFARNTEAFF
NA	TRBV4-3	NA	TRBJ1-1	TGCGCCAGCAGCCAGGGAACGGGCACTGAAGCTTTCTTT	CASSQGTGTEAFF
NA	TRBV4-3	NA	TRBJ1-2	TGCGCCAGCAGCCCCCAGGGGAGGAACTATGGCTACACCTTC	CASSPQGRNYGYTF
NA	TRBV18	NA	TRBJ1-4	TGTGCCAGCGGACCCGGAGCAACTAATGAAAAACTGTTTTTT	CASGPGATNEKLFF
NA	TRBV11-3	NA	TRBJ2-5	TGTGCCAGCAGCGGCCCTAAAGAGACCCAGTACTTC	CASSGPKETQYF
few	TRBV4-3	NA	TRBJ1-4	TGCGCCAGCAGCCAAAACCCTTTGAGGGGACCTAATGAAAAACTGTTTTTT	CASSQNPLRGPNEKLFF
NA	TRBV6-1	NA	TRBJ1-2	TGTGCCAGCAGTGAACAGGCACTTACTAACTATGGCTACACCTTC	CASSEQALTNYGYTF
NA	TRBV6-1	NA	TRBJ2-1	TGTGCCAGCAGTGAAGCGCTTCGGGGGACAGCCTACAATGAGCAGTTCTTC	CASSEALRGTAYNEQFF
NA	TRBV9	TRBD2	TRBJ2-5	TGTGCCAGCAGCGTAGCCGGGGGGAAACACCAAGAGACCCAGTACTTC	CASSVAGGKHQETQYF
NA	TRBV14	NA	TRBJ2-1	TGTGCCAGCAGCCGGGGGGTATCAAGCTCCTACAATGAGCAGTTCTTC	CASSRGVSSSYNEQFF
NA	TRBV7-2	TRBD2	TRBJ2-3	TGTGCCAGCAGCTTATCGGTAGCGGGGGCTCGGGGCACAGATACGCAGTATTTT	CASSLSVAGARGTDTQYF
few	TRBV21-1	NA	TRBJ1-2	TGTGCCAGCAGCGAAAGGGACAGGGGTAACTATGGCTACACCTTC	CASSERDRGNYGYTF
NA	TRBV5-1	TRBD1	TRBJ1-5	TGCGCCAGCAGCTTGGGACAGGGGGGCAATCAGCCCCAGCATTTT	CASSLGQGGNQPQHF
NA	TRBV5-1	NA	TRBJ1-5	TGCGCCAGCAGCTTGGGGGCAAGCAATCAGCCCCAGCATTTT	CASSLGASNQPQHF
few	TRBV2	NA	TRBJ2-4	TGTGCCAGCAGTGAAGATCCCAGGGGCGGGACCAAAAACATTCAGTACTTC	CASSEDPRGGTKNIQYF
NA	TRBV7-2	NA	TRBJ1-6	TGTGCCAGCAGCTTAGCCCCGGGGGGCCAACCACCCCTCCACTTT	CASSLAPGGQPPLHF
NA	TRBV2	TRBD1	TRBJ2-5	TGTGCCAGCATCAGGGGGCGGGAAGAGACCCAGTACTTC	CASIRGREETQYF
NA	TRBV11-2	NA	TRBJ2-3	TGTGCCAGCAGCTTACAGGGGATCACAGATACGCAGTATTTT	CASSLQGITDTQYF
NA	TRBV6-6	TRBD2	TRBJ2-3	TGTGCCAGCAGTCTGGGACTAGCGGGAGATACGCAGTATTTT	CASSLGLAGDTQYF
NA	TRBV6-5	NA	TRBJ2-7	TGTGCCAGCAGTTCCCCGGTCTCCTACGAGCAGTACTTC	CASSSPVSYEQYF
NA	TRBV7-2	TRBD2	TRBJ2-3	TGTGCCAGCAGCTTTAAAAGCGGGGGTTCGAATACGCAGTATTTT	CASSFKSGGSNTQYF
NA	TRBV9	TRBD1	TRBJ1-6	TGTGCCAGCAGCGTAGGAGGGACAGGGCGATCACCCCTCCACTTT	CASSVGGTGRSPLHF
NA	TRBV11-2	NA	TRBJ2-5	TGTGCCAGCAGCTTAGGGAGACAAGAGACCCAGTACTTC	CASSLGRQETQYF
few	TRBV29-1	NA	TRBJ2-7	TGCAGCGTTGGGCCCTCCCGGCACTACGAGCAGTACTTC	CSVGPSRHYEQYF
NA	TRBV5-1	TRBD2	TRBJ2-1	TGCGCCAGCAGCTTCTCTTCCTATAGCGGGGGGAGCTCCTACAATGAGCAGTTCTTC	CASSFSSYSGGSSYNEQFF
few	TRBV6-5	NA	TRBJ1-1	TGTGCCAGCAGTTATCGGGGGGCGAATCCTACTGAAGCTTTCTTT	CASSYRGANPTEAFF